This T cell receptor beta chain was retrieved from a study of shared clonotypes between healthy human individuals (dated by TCRdb to the early 2020s). Context from the whole study: The cohort included a few men and two women between 18 and 49 years of age. Per donor, three plates each were used for CD4 naive and CD4 memory, two for CD8 naive, and one for CD8 memory. To estimate repertoire size and how much clonotypes are shared between individuals, the study performed deep sequencing of blood TCR repertoires from about five healthy adults. Different laboratories and diverse techniques were used to prepare libraries and sequence TCR repertoires, to increase sequencing depth and limit assay-specific biases. Between about 0.8 and 9 billion PBMCs per donor were obtained by leukapheresis. Results the study describes overall, beyond this receptor: Because the study included a small number of donors, the genetic and exposure-history diversity represented was limited. Compared with non-shared clonotypes, the clonotypes found in all four sorted-subset donors had higher generation probabilities. Naive subsets generally had larger estimated clonotype richness than memory subsets. Pairwise subsampling indicated that sequencing depth was expected to affect the degree of clonotype sharing among donors. Sampling was limited to blood, and TCR repertoires in tissue likely differ from TCR repertoires in blood. Even with the large sequencing depth, rarefaction of the sorted-subset datasets indicated that sequencing was incomplete. About 5% of naive CD4, roughly 3.6% of naive CD8, 2.3% of memory CD4, and roughly 0.4% of memory CD8 clonotypes were shared across a few donors.

Ends trimmed: V by 1 base, J by 12 bases; bases unmatched to a gene: 7. The CDR3 starts with the cysteine, ends with the phenylalanine, and has 13 residues. CDR3 DNA only is kept here, 39 bases in frame from base 1. From the germline V gene (reference sequence), CDR1 is SGHNT and CDR2 is YYREEE. TCR CDR3 regions were amplified from genomic DNA by multiplex PCR using the deep immunoSEQ assay. Extracted genomic DNA from each cell subset was spread evenly across all wells of several immunoSEQ 96-well plates, with each plate serving as a replicate. Each replicate PCR for sorted subsets received around 200 ng genomic DNA, equal to about 30,000 T cell genomes. Purified libraries were quantified with a Qubit 3.0 fluorometer, sized on a Bioanalyzer 2100, and re-quantified with the KAPA Library Quantification kit. A separate single-read 150-cycle Illumina NextSeq 550 flow cell was used to sequence each immunoSEQ 96-well plate. The original methods were these. Because only junctional sequences without quality scores were contained in the immunoSEQ output, filtering matching that applied to full-length reads could not be performed. Sequences were annotated with PyIR, a Python wrapper for IgBLAST v1.9, and V/J genes and CDR3 were assigned using IMGT germline references. Reads were removed for weak V/J assignments (E-value above 1e-6), missing CDR3, stop codons, out-of-frame junctions, or ambiguous translated residues. V3J clonotypes were defined as sequences sharing an identical inferred V gene, J gene, and CDR3 amino acid sequence. To compute the percentage overlap between repertoires, the number of shared unique clonotypes was divided by the size of the smaller repertoire. Richness of each repertoire was evaluated using RTK rarefaction, the Chao1 estimator, and Recon v2.1 estimates of unobserved clonotypes. OLGA was used to compute generation probabilities for all TCRbeta clonotypes that the gDNA method yielded from a few donors. The table comes from immuneACCESS by way of TCRdb, which keeps in-frame sequences with V and J called. Part of the clones is missing from these tables; in studies checked, under half for an unresolved V gene and the rest for unknown reasons. That table furnishes V, J and clone size, whereas the DNA furnished D and trimming. The sample has a few million clones on record, more than 80% of them singletons. Around 0.14% of the sample goes to the ten largest clones.

Points on this clone: There is no known antigen for this receptor. No qualities accompany the bases; no much larger clone lies one base away.

Donors were healthy HIV-negative adults with no recently reported acute infections or vaccinations. Every donor was a Caucasian adult living in Nashville, Tennessee, USA. CD4+ T cells were enriched by magnetic negative selection; naive cells were then positively selected on CD45RA, and the negative fraction formed the memory subset. Blood was obtained by leukapheresis, after which PBMCs were separated by Ficoll-Histopaque density gradient centrifugation and cryopreserved in liquid nitrogen vapor phase. Analytical flow cytometry was used to check the purity and quantity of each magnetically sorted T cell population. Genomic DNA was isolated from every sorted fraction and measured by UV absorbance on a Nanodrop 2000c.

The sequenced sample consisted of naive CD4+ T cells sorted from blood. The label giving this sample's cell subset or site can be read as: CD45RA+ positively selected. The chain links TRBV5-4 with TRBJ2-1; a stretch of 7 junction bases matches TRBD1. The sequence derives from a man between 18 and 29 years old in good health. The CDR3 region reads CASSLPDRVGQFF. The DNA sequence reads TGTGCCAGCAGCTTGCCCGACAGGGTTGGGCAGTTCTTC. Joined to the reference TRBV5-4 and TRBJ2-1 proteins, this CDR3 gives the full variable domain: ETGVTQSPTHLIKTRGQQVTLRCSSQSGHNTVSWYQQALGQGPQFIFQYYREEENGRGNFPPRFSGLQFPNYSSELNVNALELDDSALYLCASSLPDRVGQFFGPGTRLTVL.